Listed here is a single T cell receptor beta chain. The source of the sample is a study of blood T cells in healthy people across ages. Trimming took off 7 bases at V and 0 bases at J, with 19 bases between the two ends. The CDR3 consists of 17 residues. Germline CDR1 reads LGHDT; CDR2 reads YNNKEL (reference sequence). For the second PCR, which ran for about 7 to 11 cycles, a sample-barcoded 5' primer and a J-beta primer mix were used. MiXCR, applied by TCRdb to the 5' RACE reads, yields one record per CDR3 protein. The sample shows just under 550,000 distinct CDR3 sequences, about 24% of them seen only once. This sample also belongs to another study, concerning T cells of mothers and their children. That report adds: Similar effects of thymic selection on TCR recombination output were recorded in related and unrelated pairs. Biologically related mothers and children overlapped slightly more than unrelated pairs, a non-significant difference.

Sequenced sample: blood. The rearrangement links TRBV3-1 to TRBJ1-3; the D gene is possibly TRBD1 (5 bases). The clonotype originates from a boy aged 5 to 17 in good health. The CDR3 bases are TGTGCCAGCACCGTTAAACCGGGACGGATCTCTGGAAACACCATATATTTT. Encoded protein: CASTVKPGRISGNTIYF.